Listed below are T cell receptor beta chains from one sample, sequenced in a study of cytomegalovirus exposure and HLA in healthy donors. Generated by immunoSEQ multiplex PCR, the TCRdb table keeps only in-frame clones and is missing some. Among roughly 59,000 clones listed, approximately 95% were seen once. The specimen was PBMCs. These receptors all stem from a woman aged 18-29 years in good health and CMV-seropositive. Each CDR3 is given with its conserved first and last residue. The D gene is left open where the match is weak. Rows give clone size only sometimes, using once, few, many, or a class for an expanded clone.

>TRBV2|-|TRBD1|TRBJ1-2
TGTGCCACCTTATCCGGGACAGGGGATGGCTACACCTTC
CATLSGTGDGYTF
>TRBV5-8|-|-|TRBJ1-5
TGTGCCAGCAGCTTGGGTAATGGGGGCGGTGAGCCCCAGCATTTT
CASSLGNGGGEPQHF
>TRBV29-1|-|-|TRBJ2-7
TGCAGCGTTACAACCGGGACTTCGGTGGAGCAGTACTTC
CSVTTGTSVEQYF
>TRBV7-9|-|TRBD1|TRBJ2-5
TGTGCCAGCAGTCCTACCACAGGGGACCAAGAGACCCAGTACTTC
CASSPTTGDQETQYF
>TRBV28|-|-|TRBJ2-5
TGTGCCAGCAGTTTAGGCGAAAACCTGGACAGCGAAGAGACCCAGTACTTC
CASSLGENLDSEETQYF
>TRBV27|-|TRBD2|TRBJ2-1
TGTGCCAGCAGTTTATCGGCGGGAGGGGTTTACAATGAGCAGTTCTTC
CASSLSAGGVYNEQFF
>TRBV19|-|TRBD2|TRBJ2-1
TGTGCCAGTAGGGGAGGGATAAGCTCCTACAATGAGCAGTTCTTC
CASRGGISSYNEQFF
>TRBV6-4|-|-|TRBJ2-3
TGTGCCAGCAGTCGGGAGATCACAGATACGCAGTATTTT
CASSREITDTQYF
>TRBV6-5|-|TRBD2|TRBJ2-1
TGTGCCAGCAGTTACACCGGGGGGAAGTGGGGTGAGCAGTTCTTC
CASSYTGGKWGEQFF
>TRBV4-1|-|-|TRBJ2-7
TGCGCCAGCAGCCAAGAATGGTCGGGGGGCTTTCGGGCCCGGTACTTC
CASSQEWSGGFRARYF
>TRBV28|once|-|TRBJ2-7
TGTGCCAGCAGCAGCCCCTGGGGGAGGTCCTTTTACGAGCAGTACTTC
CASSSPWGRSFYEQYF
>TRBV4-2|-|-|TRBJ1-4
TGTGCCAGCAGCCCCCGAGGAGCGACAGGTTCCAACCTTCCGAAACTGTTTTTT
CASSPRGATGSNLPKLFF
>TRBV19|-|-|TRBJ1-1
TGTGCCAGTAGTTTCGGGGGTCGGTCGGGGAGCACTGAAGCTTTCTTT
CASSFGGRSGSTEAFF
>TRBV5-5|-|-|TRBJ1-2
TGTGCCAGCAGCTGGCAGGGTGACTATGGCTACACCTTC
CASSWQGDYGYTF
>TRBV5-1|once|-|TRBJ2-1
TGCGCCAGCAGCTTGTCCCCAGGTATGGGAGTATTGGTTGAGCAGTTCTTC
CASSLSPGMGVLVEQFF
>TRBV19|-|TRBD2|TRBJ2-7
TGTGCCAGTAGTAGAGTTTTGAGCGGGAGTGGATCCTACGAGCAGTACTTC
CASSRVLSGSGSYEQYF
>TRBV7-2|-|-|TRBJ2-7
TGTGCCAGCAGCTTATTTGACAGGACAGCACCCTACGAGCAGTACTTC
CASSLFDRTAPYEQYF
>TRBV12-2|-|-|TRBJ1-1
TGTGCAAGTCGCTCCGGACAGGGCTTATTAAGACGGAACACTGAAGCTTTCTTT
CASRSGQGLLRRNTEAFF
>TRBV5-6|-|-|TRBJ2-1
TGTGCCAGCAGCTTGGACGCGGTTCGAATTGAGGAGCAGTTCTTC
CASSLDAVRIEEQFF
>TRBV4-1|-|TRBD1|TRBJ2-1
TGCGCCAGCAGCCCTGCGGACAGGGGAACCTACAATGAGCAGTTCTTC
CASSPADRGTYNEQFF
>TRBV5-4|-|TRBD2|TRBJ2-1
TGTGCCAGCAGCATGGGACTAGCCTACTCTAGCTCCTACAATGAGCAGTTCTTC
CASSMGLAYSSSYNEQFF
>TRBV7-3|-|TRBD1|TRBJ1-2
TGTGCCAGCAGCCCCGGGACAGGGTTTGGCTATGGCTACACCTTC
CASSPGTGFGYGYTF
>TRBV4-1|-|TRBD2|TRBJ2-3
TGCGCCAGCAGCCATGTGGTGGGACTAGCGCGCACAGATACGCAGTATTTT
CASSHVVGLARTDTQYF
>TRBV4-1|-|TRBD1|TRBJ2-7
TGCGCCAGCAGCCGACAGGGGGAAGGCTACGAGCAGTACTTC
CASSRQGEGYEQYF
>TRBV10-3|-|-|TRBJ2-7
TGTGCCATCAGTGGGGGGGGGCCCCAGATATCCTACGAGCAGTACTTC
CAISGGGPQISYEQYF
>TRBV15|once|-|TRBJ2-1
TGTGCCACCAGCAGAGACCTGCGCCGCGGGACTTACAATGAGCAGTTCTTC
CATSRDLRRGTYNEQFF
>TRBV19|-|TRBD2|TRBJ2-3
TGTGCCAGTAGTTCCGCAGCGGGAGGCGGCGGTGGGTTTGCGGATACGCAGTATTTT
CASSSAAGGGGGFADTQYF
>TRBV7-2|-|-|TRBJ2-3
TGTGCCAGCAGCTTACAACAGGGAATCCCCACAGATACGCAGTATTTT
CASSLQQGIPTDTQYF
>TRBV7-9|-|TRBD1|TRBJ1-1
TGTGCCAGCAGCTCCCGGGACAGGAACACTGAAGCTTTCTTT
CASSSRDRNTEAFF
>TRBV28|once|-|TRBJ2-7
TGTGCCAGCAGTCCAGAATGGAGTAGGTCCTACGAGCAGTACTTC
CASSPEWSRSYEQYF
>TRBV18|-|-|TRBJ2-7
TGTGCCAGCTCACCGAGTGACGAGCAGTACTTC
CASSPSDEQYF
>TRBV28|-|-|TRBJ1-2
TGTGGGGCTTCAGCTAACTATGGCTACACCTTC
CGASANYGYTF
>TRBV10-3|-|TRBD1|TRBJ1-5
TGTGCCATCAGTGCTGGGGACAGGGATCAGCCCCAGCATTTT
CAISAGDRDQPQHF
>TRBV19|medium-sized|-|TRBJ1-4
TGTGCCAGTAGCCCTTATGGGGCTACGACCGAAAAACTGTTTTTT
CASSPYGATTEKLFF
>TRBV28|-|TRBD1|TRBJ2-7
TGTGCCTCTGGGGACAGGGCAACCTACGAGCAGTACTTC
CASGDRATYEQYF
>TRBV30|-|-|TRBJ2-2
TGTGCCTGGACCGCTCTTGCGGGGTACACCGGGGAGCTGTTTTTT
CAWTALAGYTGELFF
>TRBV7-9|-|-|TRBJ1-4
TGTGCTTTCGCGGGGCTCAATGAAAAACTGTTTTTT
CAFAGLNEKLFF
>TRBV15|-|-|TRBJ2-7
TGTGCCACCAGCAGAGGCCGAAGTCCGACTGAGCAGTACTTC
CATSRGRSPTEQYF
>TRBV7-8|once|TRBD2|TRBJ2-5
TGTGCCAGCAGCTTAGCGGGGGGGGAAGAGACCCAGTACTTC
CASSLAGGEETQYF
>TRBV28|-|TRBD1|TRBJ1-5
TGTGCCAGAATAGAACAGGGGGCGGATTATAGCAATCAGCCCCAGCATTTT
CARIEQGADYSNQPQHF
>TRBV19|-|TRBD1|TRBJ2-7
TGTGCCAGTAGTAACCGGGGGGACAGGGTCTCCTACGAGCAGTACTTC
CASSNRGDRVSYEQYF
>TRBV7-9|once|TRBD1|TRBJ2-7
TGTGCCAGCAGCTCAACAGGGGGCGCCTACGAGCAGTACTTC
CASSSTGGAYEQYF
>TRBV2|-|TRBD1|TRBJ1-2
TGTGCCAGCAGTGGTATTCCAGGGGGTTTCGGCTACACCTTC
CASSGIPGGFGYTF
>TRBV18|-|-|TRBJ2-5
TGTGCCAGCTCACCTAGCCTTGGGAGTGGTCAAGAGACCCAGTACTTC
CASSPSLGSGQETQYF
>TRBV6-1|-|-|TRBJ2-6
TGTGCCAGTACTCCCCTATACTCTGGGGCCAACGTCCTGACTTTC
CASTPLYSGANVLTF
>TRBV6-5|-|-|TRBJ1-5
TGTGCCAGCAGTTACTCGAGAATTAGCAATCAGCCCCAGCATTTT
CASSYSRISNQPQHF
>TRBV5-1|-|TRBD1|TRBJ2-2
TGCGCCAGCAGCTTGGTCGGACAGGGTGCCGCCGGGGAGCTGTTTTTT
CASSLVGQGAAGELFF
>TRBV5-4|few|TRBD1|TRBJ2-2
TGTGCCAGCGGGAGACAGGGTTCCGGGGAGCTGTTTTTT
CASGRQGSGELFF
>TRBV7-9|-|-|TRBJ1-1
TGTGCCAGCAGCCCCCGGGACAATAGGGCTTTCTTT
CASSPRDNRAFF
>TRBV5-1|-|-|TRBJ1-2
TGCGCCAGCAGCTTACCGGGGGTGAACTATGGCTACACCTTC
CASSLPGVNYGYTF
>TRBV7-2|-|TRBD2|TRBJ2-3
TGTGCCAGCAGCTTGACTAGCGGGAGCACAGATACGCAGTATTTT
CASSLTSGSTDTQYF
>TRBV29-1|-|TRBD2|TRBJ2-1
TGCAGCGCCTGGGGGGGACTCCCTCCAATCGAGCAGTTCTTC
CSAWGGLPPIEQFF
>TRBV7-3|-|TRBD2|TRBJ2-1
TGTGCCAGCAGCCCAAAACTTAAACCAGGACTAGCGGGAGGCTATGAGCAGTTCTTC
CASSPKLKPGLAGGYEQFF
>TRBV27|-|TRBD2|TRBJ2-3
TGTGCCAGCAGTAAACTGGGCGCGGGAGGCACAGATACGCAGTATTTT
CASSKLGAGGTDTQYF